This T cell receptor (beta chain) was sequenced for a study of blood T cell repertoires in COVID-19. Per the authors' pipeline: Estimation of nucleated cell counts was performed using reference gene primer amplification. The protocol was immunoSEQ multiplex PCR, while the TCRdb copy is restricted to in-frame clones and leaves out a portion. That table supplies the V and J calls and clone size; D and trimming were determined from the DNA. The repertoire holds around 40,000 clones, with around four fifths as singletons. Trimming removed 5 bases from V and 8 bases from J, with 13 bases in between. The CDR3 is 13 amino acids.

This sequence was found in a woman of 80 years or more with active or convalescent COVID-19. The chain has TRBV12-3 or TRBV12-4 and TRBJ2-1; a weak D match, TRBD2 (6 bases). The sequencing input was peripheral blood. The CDR3 sequence: CASSRGGNDEQFF. In DNA form, the CDR3 reads TGTGCCAGCAGTCGGGGCGGGAACGATGAGCAGTTCTTC.